The clone carrying this T cell receptor (beta chain) has just a few counts. In the source study's methods: Amplification of reference gene primers was used by the study to estimate nucleated cell counts. Data came from immunoSEQ multiplex PCR; TCRdb stores just in-frame clones and leaves some out. V, J and clone size reflect that table, while D and trimming were determined from the DNA. Of some 59,000 clones listed, around 77% are singletons. This sample was taken from a study of blood T cell repertoires in COVID-19. Germline V gives CDR1 GTSNPN, CDR2 SVGIG (reference sequence). This CDR3 spans 9 amino acids. Trimming stripped 5 bases from V and 10 bases from J, with 8 bases between.

The genes are TRBV30 and TRBJ1-1, with D uncertain. Sequenced material: peripheral blood. This receptor was obtained from a man older than 75 with active or convalescent COVID-19. The DNA for the CDR3 is TGTGCCTGGCGGGTACGAGCTTTCTTT. Translating gives CAWRVRAFF.